This T cell receptor beta chain was recovered during a study of memory CD4+ T cells and cytomegalovirus serostatus. Looking at the study overall: This sample comes from healthy Belgian adults, roughly 9 CMV seropositive, 20 to 25 seronegative.

General study points: CD4+ memory repertoires contained about two fifths of the 164 reported CMV TCRbeta sequences.

The sort gate was single viable CD3+CD4+CD8-CD45RO+ cells for memory CD4+ T cells. Germline V gene lookup returns CDR1 SGHTA and CDR2 FQGNSA. The CDR3 covers 15 residues. The junction had 8 bases not matched to a gene; V was cut back by 5 bases and J by 2 bases. Concerning this clone itself: Antigen: not known.

Assay: immunoSEQ multiplex PCR; the TCRdb copy retains only in-frame clones and omits some. This table has tens of thousands of clones, around 81% appearing once. This TCR was sampled from an adult in good health and CMV-seronegative. J is TRBJ2-5 and V is TRBV7-2; the match to TRBD2 covers 7 bases. Sequencing was done on a sample of memory CD4+ T cells from blood. CDR3 protein: CASSRGGGPQETQYF. The CDR3 nucleotides read TGTGCCAGCAGCCGGGGCGGGGGTCCGCAAGAGACCCAGTACTTC.